The 15 T cell receptor beta chains given below trace back to one sample, sequenced in a study of OX40 agonist ivuxolimab in advanced cancers. Profiled with immunoSEQ multiplex PCR; TCRdb holds only in-frame clones, not every one. Seen here are around 67,000 clones, 84% observed once, and the top ten hold approximately 8%. The sample was CD4+ or CD8+ T cells sorted from blood, taken in a trial of the OX40 agonist ivuxolimab. Receptors were obtained from an adult with an advanced solid tumor such as melanoma, head and neck, liver or kidney cancer.

The genes are TRBV25-1 and TRBJ1-3; perhaps TRBD1 as D (6 bases). There are 16 residues in the CDR3. Germline values: CDR1 MGHDK, CDR2 SYGVNS. Trimming took off 2 bases at V and 2 bases at J, with 13 bases between the two ends. DNA for the CDR3: TGTGCCAGCAGTGAACTAACAGGGACGGCTGGAAACACCATATATTTT. Translating it yields CASSELTGTAGNTIYF.

This clone occurred a few times. This chain uses TRBV15 with TRBJ2-7, with 11 bases that match TRBD2. The V gene's germline CDR1 is LNHNV and CDR2 YYDKDF (reference sequence). Losses at the gene ends were 2 bases for V and 1 base for J; bases not matched to a gene: 4. The CDR3 is 16 amino acids. CDR3 nucleotides: TGTGCCACCAGCAGATTAGGGACTAGCGGTTCCTACGAGCAGTACTTC. Translating it yields CATSRLGTSGSYEQYF.

The rearrangement links TRBV9 to TRBJ2-2; TRBD2 aligns across 14 bases. This CDR3 is built from 20 residues. The junction had 10 bases not matched to a gene; V was cut back by 2 bases and J by 1 base. Germline CDR1 and CDR2: SGDLS and YYNGEE. The CDR3 sequence: CASSVNKRTSGGLNTGELFF. The CDR3, as DNA: TGTGCCAGCAGCGTTAATAAGAGGACTAGCGGGGGGTTGAACACCGGGGAGCTGTTTTTT.

DNA for the CDR3: TGTGCCAGCAGGACCGGGTTCTATGGCTACACCTTC. Its protein product is CASRTGFYGYTF. The chain has TRBV28 and TRBJ1-2; D is undetermined. Trimming pared 6 bases from V and 4 bases from J, leaving 9 bases between. The CDR3 spans 12 residues. In germline, CDR1 is MDHEN, CDR2 SYDVKM.

Only one count was recorded for this clone. The rearrangement uses TRBV6-5 and TRBJ2-3, with D unclear. V lost 6 bases and J 0 bases, leaving 13 bases between the germline ends. CDR1 MNHEY and CDR2 SVGAGI come from the germline V gene. CDR3 length equals 15 residues. In nucleotides, the CDR3 is TGTGCCAGCAGCCCAGAGTATACTAGCACAGATACGCAGTATTTT. It specifies CASSPEYTSTDTQYF.

The chain has TRBV7-2 and TRBJ2-7; no reliable D call. The CDR3 runs to 15 residues. Trimming stripped 3 bases from V and 0 bases from J, with 12 bases between. CDR1 is SGHTA, CDR2 FQGNSA, per germline. CDR3 nucleotides: TGTGCCAGCAGCTTTTTCATGAAGAGCTCCTACGAGCAGTACTTC. This gives the protein CASSFFMKSSYEQYF.

The genes are TRBV19 and TRBJ2-5, with 8 nucleotides matching TRBD2. This CDR3 is 14 amino acids long. The germline CDR1 and CDR2 sequences are LNHDA and SQIVND (reference sequence). Trimming took 5 bases from V and 3 from J; bases not matched to a gene: 5. CDR3 region: CASSGRGGKETQYF. CDR3 nucleotides: TGTGCCAGTAGTGGCCGGGGGGGTAAAGAGACCCAGTACTTC. The variable domain in full, completed from reference TRBV19 and TRBJ2-5, reads DGGITQSPKYLFRKEGQNVTLSCEQNLNHDAMYWYRQDPGQGLRLIYYSQIVNDFQKGDIAEGYSVSREKKESFPLTVTSAQKNPTAFYLCASSGRGGKETQYFGPGTRLLVL.

CDR3 in DNA: TGTGCCAGCAGCGTAGAGTCGGGGGCTTGGGTTGACAATGAGCAGTTCTTC. Its protein product is CASSVESGAWVDNEQFF. This chain connects TRBV9 to TRBJ2-1; D is possibly TRBD1 or TRBD2 (6 bases each). V shed 0 bases and J shed 5 bases, with 18 bases lying between them. Germline V gene sequence: CDR1 SGDLS, CDR2 YYNGEE. The CDR3 length is 17 residues. Using reference TRBV9 and TRBJ2-1 for the parts outside the CDR3, the full variable domain is DSGVTQTPKHLITATGQRVTLRCSPRSGDLSVYWYQQSLDQGLQFLIQYYNGEERAKGNILERFSAQQFPDLHSELNLSSLELGDSALYFCASSVESGAWVDNEQFFGPGTRLTVL.

The CDR3 is CASSADLYNEQFF. The CDR3 DNA follows: TGTGCCAGCAGCGCAGATCTCTACAATGAGCAGTTCTTC. The chain combines TRBV11-2 with TRBJ2-1; D remains ambiguous. Per the germline V gene, CDR1 is SGHAT and CDR2 is FQNNGV. The CDR3 length is 13 residues. V lost 5 bases to trimming and J lost 3 bases, with 8 bases between them.

CDR3 sequence: CASSGSSGGAGELFF. For the CDR3, the DNA is TGTGCCAGCAGTGGATCCAGCGGGGGGGCCGGGGAGCTGTTTTTT. The chain combines TRBV2 with TRBJ2-2; 10 bases line up with TRBD2. J was trimmed by 6 bases and V by 4 bases; bases with no gene match: 5. CDR1 SNHLY and CDR2 FYNNEI come from the germline V gene. The CDR3 is 15 amino acids.

Regarding this clone: Within the sample, other DNA sequences also encode this same CDR3. V usage is TRBV4-3 and J usage is TRBJ1-2; 7 bases line up with TRBD1. Germline values: CDR1 LGHNA, CDR2 YSLEER. The CDR3 spans 13 residues. Unmatched junction bases numbered 4, after V lost 6 bases and J lost 3 bases. The CDR3 sequence is CASSRTGDYGYTF. The CDR3 nucleotides are TGCGCCAGCAGTCGCACAGGGGACTATGGCTACACCTTC.

This chain uses TRBV6-6 with TRBJ2-5; 8 bases are shared with TRBD2. Germline CDR1 and CDR2: MNHNY and SVGAGI (reference sequence). The CDR3 is 16 amino acids. The junction had 10 bases not matched to a gene; V was cut back by 6 bases and J by 1 base. CDR3 sequence reads: CASRPHSGVRQETQYF. For the CDR3, the DNA is TGTGCCAGCAGGCCTCATAGCGGGGTACGCCAAGAGACCCAGTACTTC.

V and J are TRBV6-1 and TRBJ2-1; TRBD2 aligns across 8 bases. The J segment lost 0 bases and the V segment lost 2 bases, leaving 15 bases of the junction unmatched. Germline values: CDR1 MNHNS, CDR2 SASEGT. This CDR3 is 20 amino acids long. CDR3 nucleotides: TGTGCCAGCAGTGAAATCGTCGGGCTAGCGGGCTTGAGCTCCTACAATGAGCAGTTCTTC. Translation: CASSEIVGLAGLSSYNEQFF.

This clone is labeled large. This chain connects TRBV28 to TRBJ1-6; D is undetermined. This CDR3 region has 14 residues. With 4 bases removed from V and 3 bases from J, the gap between germline ends came to 7 bases. The V gene's germline CDR1 is MDHEN and CDR2 SYDVKM. In nucleotides, the CDR3 is TGTGCCAGCAGTTCACAAAGCTATAATTCACCCCTCCACTTT. Protein: CASSSQSYNSPLHF. Complete variable domain (other parts from reference TRBV28 and TRBJ1-6): DVKVTQSSRYLVKRTGEKVFLECVQDMDHENMFWYRQDPGLGLRLIYFSYDVKMKEKGDIPEGYSVSREKKERFSLILESASTNQTSMYLCASSSQSYNSPLHFGNGTRLTVT.

The genes are TRBV18 and TRBJ1-1; tentatively, D is TRBD1 (5 bases). Trimming left V 4 bases short and J 0 bases short, with 12 bases between. From germline, CDR1 is KGHSH and CDR2 LQKENI. This CDR3 has 15 amino acids. As DNA, the CDR3 is TGTGCCAGCTCACAAAACCGGGGCATGAACACTGAAGCTTTCTTT. Its protein product is CASSQNRGMNTEAFF.